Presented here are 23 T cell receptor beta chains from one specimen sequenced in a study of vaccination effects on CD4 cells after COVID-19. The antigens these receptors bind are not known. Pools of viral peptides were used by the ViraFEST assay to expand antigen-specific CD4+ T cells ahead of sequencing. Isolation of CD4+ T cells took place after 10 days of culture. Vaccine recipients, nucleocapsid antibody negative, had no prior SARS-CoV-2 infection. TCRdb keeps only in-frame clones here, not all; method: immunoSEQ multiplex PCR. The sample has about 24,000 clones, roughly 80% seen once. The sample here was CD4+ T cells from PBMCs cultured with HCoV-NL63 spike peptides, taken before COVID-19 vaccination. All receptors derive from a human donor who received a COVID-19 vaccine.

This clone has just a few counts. The CDR3 here is CASSSGSTEAFF. Written as DNA, the CDR3 is TGTGCCAGCAGTTCAGGGAGTACTGAAGCTTTCTTT. The chain couples TRBV28 to TRBJ1-1; D is possibly TRBD1 (5 bases). The CDR3 is made up of 12 amino acids. The germline V gene has CDR1 MDHEN and CDR2 SYDVKM. V lost 4 bases and J lost 5, with 8 bases in between. Full variable domain (remainder filled in from reference TRBV28 and TRBJ1-1): DVKVTQSSRYLVKRTGEKVFLECVQDMDHENMFWYRQDPGLGLRLIYFSYDVKMKEKGDIPEGYSVSREKKERFSLILESASTNQTSMYLCASSSGSTEAFFGQGTRLTVV.

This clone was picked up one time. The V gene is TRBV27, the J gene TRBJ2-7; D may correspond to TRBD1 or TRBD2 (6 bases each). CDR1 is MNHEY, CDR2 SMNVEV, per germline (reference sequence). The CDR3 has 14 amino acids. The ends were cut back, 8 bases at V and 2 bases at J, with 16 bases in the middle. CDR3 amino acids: CASASLGGTYEQYF. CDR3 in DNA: TGTGCCAGCGCCTCACTAGGGGGGACCTACGAGCAGTACTTC.

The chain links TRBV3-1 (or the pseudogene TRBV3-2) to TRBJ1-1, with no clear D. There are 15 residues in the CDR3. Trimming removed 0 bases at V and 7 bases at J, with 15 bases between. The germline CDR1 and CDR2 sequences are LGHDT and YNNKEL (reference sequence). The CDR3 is CASSQDRPPLFEAFF. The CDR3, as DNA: TGTGCCAGCAGCCAAGATCGGCCACCCCTCTTTGAAGCTTTCTTT.

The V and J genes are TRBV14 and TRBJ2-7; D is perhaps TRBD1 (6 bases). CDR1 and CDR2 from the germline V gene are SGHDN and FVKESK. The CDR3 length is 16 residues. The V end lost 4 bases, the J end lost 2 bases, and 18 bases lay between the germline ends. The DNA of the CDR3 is TGTGCCAGCAGCCCGATTTCCTGGGACATGACCTACGAGCAGTACTTC. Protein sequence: CASSPISWDMTYEQYF.

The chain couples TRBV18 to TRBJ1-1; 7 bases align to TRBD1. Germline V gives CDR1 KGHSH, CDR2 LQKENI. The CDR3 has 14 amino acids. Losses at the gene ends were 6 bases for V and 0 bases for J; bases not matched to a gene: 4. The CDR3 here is CASSRDRLNTEAFF. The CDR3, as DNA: TGTGCCAGCTCGCGGGACAGATTGAACACTGAAGCTTTCTTT.

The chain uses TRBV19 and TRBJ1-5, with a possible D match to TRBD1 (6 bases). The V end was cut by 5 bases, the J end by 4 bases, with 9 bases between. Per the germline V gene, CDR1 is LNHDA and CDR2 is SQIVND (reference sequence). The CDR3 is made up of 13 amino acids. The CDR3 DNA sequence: TGTGCCAGTAGTGCGGACAGAAATCAGCCCCAGCATTTT. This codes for CASSADRNQPQHF. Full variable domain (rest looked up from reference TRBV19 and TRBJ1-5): DGGITQSPKYLFRKEGQNVTLSCEQNLNHDAMYWYRQDPGQGLRLIYYSQIVNDFQKGDIAEGYSVSREKKESFPLTVTSAQKNPTAFYLCASSADRNQPQHFGDGTRLSIL.

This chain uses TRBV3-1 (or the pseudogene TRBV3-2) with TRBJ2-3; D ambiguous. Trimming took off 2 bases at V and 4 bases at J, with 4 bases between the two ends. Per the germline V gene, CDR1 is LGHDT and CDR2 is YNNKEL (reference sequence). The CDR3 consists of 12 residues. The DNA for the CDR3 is TGTGCCAGCAGCCAACTCTCAGATACGCAGTATTTT. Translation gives CASSQLSDTQYF.

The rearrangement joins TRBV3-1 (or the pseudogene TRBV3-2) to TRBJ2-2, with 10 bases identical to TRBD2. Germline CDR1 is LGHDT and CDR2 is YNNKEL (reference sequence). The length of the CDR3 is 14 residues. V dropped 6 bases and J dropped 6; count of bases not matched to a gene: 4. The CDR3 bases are TGTGCCAGCAGTCAGCGGGAGGGCTCCGGGGAGCTGTTTTTT. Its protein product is CASSQREGSGELFF.

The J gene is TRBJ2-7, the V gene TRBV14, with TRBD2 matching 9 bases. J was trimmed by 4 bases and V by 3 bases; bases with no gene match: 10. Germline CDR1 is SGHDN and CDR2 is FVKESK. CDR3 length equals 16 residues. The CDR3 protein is CASSQVGGRAVYEQYF. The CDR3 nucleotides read TGTGCCAGCAGCCAGGTTGGCGGGAGGGCCGTGTACGAGCAGTACTTC.

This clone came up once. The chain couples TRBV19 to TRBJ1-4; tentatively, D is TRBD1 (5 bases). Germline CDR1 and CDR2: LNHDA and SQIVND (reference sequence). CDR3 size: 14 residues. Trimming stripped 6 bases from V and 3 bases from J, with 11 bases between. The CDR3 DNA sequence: TGTGCCAGTAGACCGGGGGGGTCTAATGAAAAACTGTTTTTT. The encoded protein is CASRPGGSNEKLFF.

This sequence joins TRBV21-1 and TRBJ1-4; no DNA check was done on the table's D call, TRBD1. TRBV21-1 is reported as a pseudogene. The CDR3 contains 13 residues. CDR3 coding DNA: TGTGCCAGCAGCAAGGACAGGGTCGGGAAACTGTTTTTT. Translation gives CASSKDRVGKLFF.

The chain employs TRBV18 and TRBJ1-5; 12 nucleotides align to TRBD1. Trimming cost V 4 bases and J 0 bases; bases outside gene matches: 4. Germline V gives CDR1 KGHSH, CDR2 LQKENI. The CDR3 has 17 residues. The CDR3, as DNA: TGTGCCAGCTCACAGGGACAGGGGGCGGATAGCAATCAGCCCCAGCATTTT. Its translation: CASSQGQGADSNQPQHF.

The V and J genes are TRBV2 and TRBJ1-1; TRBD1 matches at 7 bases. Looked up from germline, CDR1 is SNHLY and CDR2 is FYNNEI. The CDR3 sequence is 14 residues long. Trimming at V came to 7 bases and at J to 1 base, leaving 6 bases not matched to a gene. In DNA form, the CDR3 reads TGTGCCAGCATCGAGACAGGGCGGAACACTGAAGCTTTCTTT. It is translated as CASIETGRNTEAFF.

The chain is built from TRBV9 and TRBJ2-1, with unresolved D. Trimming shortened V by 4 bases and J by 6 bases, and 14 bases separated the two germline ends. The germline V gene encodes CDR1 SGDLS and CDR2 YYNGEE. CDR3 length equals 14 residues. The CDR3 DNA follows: TGTGCCAGCAGCCCGAGTGGTATAGTCAATGAGCAGTTCTTC. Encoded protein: CASSPSGIVNEQFF.

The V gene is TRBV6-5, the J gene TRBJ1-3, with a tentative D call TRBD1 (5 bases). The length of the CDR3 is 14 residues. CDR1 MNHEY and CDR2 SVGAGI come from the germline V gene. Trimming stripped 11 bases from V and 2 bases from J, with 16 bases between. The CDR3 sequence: CAAHGGAPGNTIYF. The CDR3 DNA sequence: TGTGCCGCACATGGAGGGGCCCCTGGAAACACCATATATTTT.

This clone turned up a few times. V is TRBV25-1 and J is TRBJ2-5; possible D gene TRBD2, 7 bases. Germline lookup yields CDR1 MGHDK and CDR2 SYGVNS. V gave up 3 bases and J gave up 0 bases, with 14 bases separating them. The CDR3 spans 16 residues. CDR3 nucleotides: TGTGCCAGCAGTGAGGGCAGGGGAGGGTACCAAGAGACCCAGTACTTC. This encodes CASSEGRGGYQETQYF.

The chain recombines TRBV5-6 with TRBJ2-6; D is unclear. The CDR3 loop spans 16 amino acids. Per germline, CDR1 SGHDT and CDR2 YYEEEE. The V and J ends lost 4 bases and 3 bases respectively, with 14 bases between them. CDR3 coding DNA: TGTGCCAGCAGCCTTGTCCTATGGGATGGGGCCAACGTCCTGACTTTC. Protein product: CASSLVLWDGANVLTF.

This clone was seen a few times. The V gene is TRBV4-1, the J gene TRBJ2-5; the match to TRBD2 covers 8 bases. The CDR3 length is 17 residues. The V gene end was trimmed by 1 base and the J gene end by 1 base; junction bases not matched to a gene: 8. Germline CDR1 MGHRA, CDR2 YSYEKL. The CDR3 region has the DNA TGCGCCAGCAGCCAAGGCGGTTTAGCGGGGTTCCAAGAGACCCAGTACTTC. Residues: CASSQGGLAGFQETQYF.

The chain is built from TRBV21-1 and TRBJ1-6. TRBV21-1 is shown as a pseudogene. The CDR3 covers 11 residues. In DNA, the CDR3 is TGTGTCTGGGGAGGGAATTCACCCCTCCACTTT. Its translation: CVWGGNSPLHF.

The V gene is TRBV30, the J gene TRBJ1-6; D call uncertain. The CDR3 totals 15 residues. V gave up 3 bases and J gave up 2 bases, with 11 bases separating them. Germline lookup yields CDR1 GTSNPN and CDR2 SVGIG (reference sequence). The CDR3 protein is CAWSQIAPYNSPLHF. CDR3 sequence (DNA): TGTGCCTGGAGCCAGATTGCTCCCTATAATTCACCCCTCCACTTT.

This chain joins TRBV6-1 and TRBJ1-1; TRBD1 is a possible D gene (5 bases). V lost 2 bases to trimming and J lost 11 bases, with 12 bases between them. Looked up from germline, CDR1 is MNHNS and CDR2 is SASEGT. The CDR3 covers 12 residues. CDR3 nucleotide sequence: TGTGCCAGCAGTGAAATCCGGGGGAATGCTTTCTTT. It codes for CASSEIRGNAFF.

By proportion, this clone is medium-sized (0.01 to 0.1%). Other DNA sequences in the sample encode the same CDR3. The chain's CDR3 is CAISESGTANTEAFF. Here the CDR3 DNA reads TGTGCCATCAGTGAGTCGGGGACAGCGAACACTGAAGCTTTCTTT. This chain connects TRBV10-3 to TRBJ1-1; TRBD1 matches at 7 bases. The V gene end was trimmed by 0 bases and the J gene end by 1 base; junction bases not matched to a gene: 2. The CDR3 runs to 15 residues. Germline V gives CDR1 ENHRY, CDR2 SYGVKD.

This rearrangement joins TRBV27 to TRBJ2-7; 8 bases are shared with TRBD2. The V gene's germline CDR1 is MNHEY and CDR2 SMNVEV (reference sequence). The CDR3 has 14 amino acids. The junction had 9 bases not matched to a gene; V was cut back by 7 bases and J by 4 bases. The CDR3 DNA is TGTGCCAGCAACCGGGGGGGGGCATTATACGAGCAGTACTTC. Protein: CASNRGGALYEQYF.